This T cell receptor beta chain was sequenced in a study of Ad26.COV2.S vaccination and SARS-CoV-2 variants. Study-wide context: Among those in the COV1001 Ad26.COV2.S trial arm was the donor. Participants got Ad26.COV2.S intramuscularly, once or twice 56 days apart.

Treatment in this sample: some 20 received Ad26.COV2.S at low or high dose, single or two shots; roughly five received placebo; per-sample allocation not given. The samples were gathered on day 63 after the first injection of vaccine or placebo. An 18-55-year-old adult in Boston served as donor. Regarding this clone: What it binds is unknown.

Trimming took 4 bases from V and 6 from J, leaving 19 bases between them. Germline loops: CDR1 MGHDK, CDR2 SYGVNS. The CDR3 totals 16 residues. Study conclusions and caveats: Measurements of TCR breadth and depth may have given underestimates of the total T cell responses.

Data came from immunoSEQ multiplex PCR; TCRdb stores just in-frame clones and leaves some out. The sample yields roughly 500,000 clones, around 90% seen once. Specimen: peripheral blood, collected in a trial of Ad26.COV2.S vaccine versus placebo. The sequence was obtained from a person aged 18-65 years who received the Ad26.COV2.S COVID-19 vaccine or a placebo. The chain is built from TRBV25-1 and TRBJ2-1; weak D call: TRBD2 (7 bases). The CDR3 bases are TGTGCCAGCAGTGGTGGGGGGGGCGCCGGTTCCAATGAGCAGTTCTTC. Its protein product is CASSGGGGAGSNEQFF.